The 29 T cell receptor delta chains below were found in one sample sequenced in a study of gammadelta T cells in human blood. TCRdb reapplied CATT to the RT-PCR reads. The table includes about 1,300 delta-chain clones, around 30% detected once. The sequencing sample was made of non-Vgamma9Vdelta2 gamma-delta T cells from fetal blood. These receptors were collected from a human fetus.

This clone showed up just a few times. It may be a read error: a sequence one base away is much more abundant. The chain employs TRDV2 and TRDJ3, with 8 bases matching TRDD3. The V gene's germline CDR1 is GEAIGNYY and CDR2 EKD. There are 20 residues in the CDR3. CDR3 DNA sequence: TGTGCCTGTGACACCGGACTGGGGGCCCTAAGCTCCCGGGACACCCGACAGATGTTTTTC. As protein: CACDTGLGALSSRDTRQMFF.

This clone turned up a few times. A much larger clone differs from this one at a single base, so this may be a read error. The V gene is TRAV29/DV5, the J gene TRDJ1; 10 bases are a match to TRDD3. In germline, CDR1 is NSMFDY, CDR2 ISSIKDK. This CDR3 is 15 amino acids long. The J segment lost 0 bases and the V segment lost 1 base, leaving 3 bases of the junction unmatched. This CDR3 reads CAASTGGCDTDKLIF. The CDR3 coding sequence is TGTGCAGCAAGCACTGGGGGATGCGACACCGATAAACTCATCTTT.

This clone is large by share. The V gene is TRDV1, the J gene TRDJ2, with 12 bases lining up with TRDD3. Per germline, CDR1 TSWWSYY and CDR2 QGS. This CDR3 spans 20 amino acids. With 1 base clipped from V and 3 bases from J, the junction kept 12 bases outside the gene matches. In DNA, the CDR3 is TGTGCTCTTGGGGAACGGGTGCTGACTGGGGGATACAAGATGACAGCACAACTCTTCTTT. The encoded protein is CALGERVLTGGYKMTAQLFF.

This clone is termed medium-sized. The chain combines TRDV1 with TRDJ1, with D hard to call. There are 16 residues in the CDR3. Germline CDR1 reads TSWWSYY; CDR2 reads QGS. Deletions cut 0 bases from V and 0 bases from J, with 11 bases between. The CDR3 DNA is TGTGCTCTTGGGGAACTCCCACCCCTGTACACCGATAAACTCATCTTT. It codes for CALGELPPLYTDKLIF.

Regarding this clone: Relative to the germline gene, one junction end is altered; a read error may explain this. The V call is TRDV1, the J call TRDJ1; D is perhaps TRDD2 (5 bases). The CDR3 runs 12 residues. Germline loops: CDR1 TSWWSYY, CDR2 QGS. The CDR3 loop reads CALGESERGYTF. CDR3 DNA: TGTGCTCTTGGGGAATCAGAAAGAGGGTACACCTTC.

A single count supports this clone. This may be a read error, as it is one base from a much larger clone. The V call is TRDV1, the J call TRDJ1; TRDD3 matches at 8 bases. Germline CDR1 TSWWSYY, CDR2 QGS. This CDR3 contains 20 residues. V lost 2 bases to trimming and J lost 0 bases; unmatched junction nucleotides: 17. The CDR3 DNA reads as TGTGCTCTTGGGGAAAAGAGCGAAAATTACTGGGGGTTTTACACCGATAAACTCATCTTT. The encoded protein is CALGEKSENYWGFYTDKLIF.

By sample fraction, this clone is medium-sized. J is TRDJ3 and V is TRDV2; TRDD3 matches at 11 bases. The CDR3 is 19 amino acids. The junction had 6 bases not matched to a gene; V was cut back by 2 bases and J by 1 base. CDR1 is GEAIGNYY and CDR2 is EKD in the germline V gene. CDR3 coding DNA: TGTGCCTGTGACAGATCTGGGGGATACTTTTCCTGGGACACCCGACAGATGTTTTTC. Amino acid sequence: CACDRSGGYFSWDTRQMFF.

Turning to this clone: It may be a read error: a sequence one base away is much more abundant. This chain links TRDV1 with TRDJ3; 9 nucleotides line up with TRDD3. Germline V CDR1 and CDR2: TSWWSYY, QGS. The CDR3 runs 23 residues. The J segment lost 0 bases and the V segment lost 2 bases, leaving 17 bases of the junction unmatched. CDR3 sequence: CALGENGSGGSNSISWDTRQMFF. Here the CDR3 DNA reads TGTGCTCTTGGGGAAAATGGATCTGGGGGATCGAATTCCATCTCCTGGGACACCCGACAGATGTTTTTC.

This chain connects TRDV1 to TRDJ1, with 13 bases identical to TRDD3. The CDR3 runs 20 residues. Germline V gene sequence: CDR1 TSWWSYY, CDR2 QGS. The V segment lost 0 bases and the J segment 3 bases; nucleotides outside the gene matches: 13. CDR3 DNA sequence: TGTGCTCTTGGGGAACTCTATGATGGTACTGGGGGATACGCGCCCGATAAACTCATCTTT. Translating gives CALGELYDGTGGYAPDKLIF.

As concerns this clone: A read error may be the cause here, since a much bigger clone is one base away. Other DNA sequences within the sample encode an identical CDR3. The chain combines TRDV1 with TRDJ1; 8 bases map to TRDD3. Germline-derived CDR1 and CDR2 are TSWWSYY and QGS. This CDR3 has 19 residues. CDR3 protein: CALGELLSSGYARTDKLIF. The DNA for the CDR3 is TGTGCTCTCGGGGAACTACTCAGCTCGGGATACGCGCGGACCGATAAACTCATCTTT.

Relative to its sample, this clone is large. Other DNA sequences of this sample code for an identical CDR3. The chain carries TRDV1 and TRDJ1, with 11 bases that match TRDD3. There are 18 residues in the CDR3. CDR1 is TSWWSYY and CDR2 is QGS in the germline V gene. The trim removed 1 base at V and 1 base at J, leaving 8 bases unmatched. In DNA, the CDR3 is TGTGCTCTTGGGGAACATGAAGCTGGGGGATACCCCACCGATAAACTCATCTTT. Residues: CALGEHEAGGYPTDKLIF.

This clone was observed a few times. V usage is TRDV2 and J usage is TRDJ3, with TRDD3 matching over 7 bases. V dropped 3 bases and J dropped 0; count of bases not matched to a gene: 7. The CDR3 is made up of 18 amino acids. Germline V CDR1 and CDR2: GEAIGNYY, EKD. CDR3 sequence (DNA): TGTGCCTGTGACTGGGGGACCACAAGCTCCTGGGACACCCGACAGATGTTTTTC. Translating gives CACDWGTTSSWDTRQMFF.

Relative to its sample, this clone is large. Other DNA sequences within the sample encode an identical CDR3. The J gene is TRDJ1, the V gene TRDV1, with TRDD3 matching 13 bases. Germline CDR1 and CDR2: TSWWSYY and QGS. The CDR3 runs 23 residues. V was pared by 2 bases and J by 2 bases, with 23 bases of the junction left unmatched. The CDR3 DNA reads TGTGCTCTTGGGGAATGGGCCTTCCCCGAATTATACTGGGGGATACGCGGGACCGATAAACTCATCTTT. It codes for CALGEWAFPELYWGIRGTDKLIF.

This clone is categorized as large. The rearrangement uses TRDV1 and TRDJ2, with 9 bases aligning to TRDD3. CDR1 TSWWSYY and CDR2 QGS come from the germline V gene. The trim removed 0 bases at V and 0 bases at J, leaving 11 bases unmatched. CDR3 length equals 20 residues. CDR3 region: CALGELIGWGMPALTAQLFF. In DNA, the CDR3 is TGTGCTCTTGGGGAACTAATCGGCTGGGGGATGCCAGCTTTGACAGCACAACTCTTCTTT.

Comment on this clone: A much larger clonotype is one base distant, so this may be a read error. The chain is built from TRDV1 and TRDJ2; TRDD3 matches at 12 bases. CDR3 length: 20 residues. The J segment lost 12 bases and the V segment lost 4 bases, leaving 24 bases of the junction unmatched. CDR1 is TSWWSYY and CDR2 is QGS in the germline V gene. The CDR3 here is CALGGPSYWGIHPYTDKLFF. In DNA, the CDR3 is TGTGCTCTTGGGGGCCCTTCCTACTGGGGGATACACCCTTACACCGATAAACTCTTCTTT.

In the case of this clone: With a far larger clone one base away, a read error is the likely cause. Other DNA sequences in this sample translate to the same CDR3. This chain connects TRDV3 to TRDJ1, with 7 bases fitting TRDD3. CDR1 and CDR2 (germline): TVYSNPD, GDNSRS (reference sequence). Losses at the gene ends were 4 bases for V and 0 bases for J; bases not matched to a gene: 29. The CDR3 length is 21 residues. The CDR3 is CASALHSGTGAAWPYTDKLIF. CDR3 nucleotide sequence: TGTGCCTCCGCCCTTCACTCGGGGACTGGGGCCGCTTGGCCATACACCGATAAACTCATCTTT.

Notes on this clone: This could be a read error, since a much larger clone is one nucleotide away. V and J are TRDV1 and TRDJ2, with 12 nucleotides matching TRDD3. This CDR3 has 20 amino acids. The germline V gene has CDR1 TSWWSYY and CDR2 QGS. Trimming cost V 1 base and J 3 bases; bases outside gene matches: 12. CDR3 protein: CALGERVPTGGYKMTAQLFF. CDR3 bases: TGTGCTCTTGGGGAACGGGTGCCGACTGGGGGATACAAGATGACAGCACAACTCTTCTTT.

On this clone: Since a far larger clone is one base different, this is likely a read error. Other DNA sequences in this specimen translate into the identical CDR3. V usage is TRDV2 and J usage is TRDJ1; 10 positions agree with TRDD3. Germline V gene lookup returns CDR1 GEAIGNYY and CDR2 EKD. This CDR3 is 19 amino acids long. The CDR3 region is CACDGVPRGIRSYTDKLIF. The DNA for the CDR3 is TGTGCCTGTGACGGGGTTCCTAGGGGGATACGCTCGTACACCGATAAACTAATCTTT.

Comment on this clone: One base away lies a much larger clone, so this may be a sequencing read error. The chain links TRDV2 to TRDJ1; 9 nucleotides align to TRDD3. Germline CDR1 is GEAIGNYY and CDR2 is EKD. Trimming took 5 bases from V and 0 from J; bases not matched to a gene: 3. The CDR3 is made up of 14 amino acids. The DNA of the CDR3 is TGTGCCTGTGGCTGGGGGATTTACACCGATAAACTCATCTTT. Protein sequence: CACGWGIYTDKLIF.

Comment on this clone: This likely traces to a read error, being one base from a far larger clone. V gene TRAV38-2/DV8 combines with J gene TRDJ2, with 7 bases aligning to TRDD3. Germline V gene data show CDR1 as TSESDYY and CDR2 as QEAYKQQN. V lost 1 base and J lost 3; bases outside the gene matches: 18. The length of the CDR3 is 20 residues. This CDR3 is CAYRSCVSQGDEAVTAQLFF. CDR3 DNA: TGTGCTTATAGGAGCTGTGTTAGTCAGGGGGATGAAGCTGTGACAGCACAACTCTTCTTT.

By frequency in the sample, this clone is medium-sized. The gene calls are TRDV1 and TRDJ2; 11 bases are shared with TRDD3. Germline V lookup: CDR1 TSWWSYY, CDR2 QGS. V shed 4 bases, J shed 3 bases, and the junction held 4 bases outside the gene matches. The CDR3 has 16 residues. The CDR3 sequence: CALGVSWGILTAQLFF. CDR3 nucleotide sequence: TGTGCTCTTGGGGTTTCCTGGGGGATACTGACAGCACAACTCTTCTTT.

In this sample, this clone is medium-sized. The rearrangement joins TRDV1 to TRDJ1; 13 positions agree with TRDD3. Trimming at V came to 3 bases and at J to 1 base, leaving 8 bases not matched to a gene. The CDR3 extends over 18 amino acids. Germline lookup yields CDR1 TSWWSYY and CDR2 QGS. As DNA, the CDR3 is TGTGCTCTTGGGGACTCCTACTGGGGGATACGCACCACCGATAAACTCATCTTT. It is translated as CALGDSYWGIRTTDKLIF.

Points on this clone: A much more abundant neighbour one base away suggests this may be a read error. The chain is built from TRDV2 and TRDJ3, with D maybe TRDD3 (5 bases). The germline V gene has CDR1 GEAIGNYY and CDR2 EKD. The CDR3 is made up of 19 amino acids. V was clipped by 0 bases and J by 0 bases, with 14 bases between them. CDR3 protein: CACDTRGPQSSWDTRQMFF. CDR3 DNA: TGTGCCTGTGACACCAGGGGACCTCAGAGCTCCTGGGACACCCGACAGATGTTTTTC.

Within the sample, this clone is medium-sized. The V and J genes are TRDV1 and TRDJ2, with 10 bases matching TRDD3. The ends lost 2 bases at V and 7 bases at J; junction bases unmatched: 13. The germline V gene encodes CDR1 TSWWSYY and CDR2 QGS. The CDR3 loop spans 18 amino acids. The CDR3 here is CALGEYVLPYWGIAQLFF. CDR3 bases: TGTGCTCTTGGGGAATACGTCCTTCCGTACTGGGGGATAGCACAACTCTTCTTT.

This clone was picked up a small number of times. The chain is built from TRDV2 and TRDJ3; 8 nucleotides line up with TRDD3. The CDR3 loop spans 17 amino acids. Germline V gene sequence: CDR1 GEAIGNYY, CDR2 EKD. V was pared by 2 bases and J by 2 bases, with 4 bases of the junction left unmatched. The CDR3 sequence: CACDRGYRTWDTRQMFF. The CDR3 nucleotides are TGTGCCTGTGACAGGGGATACAGAACCTGGGACACCCGACAGATGTTTTTC.

V usage is TRDV1 and J usage is TRDJ1; 10 bases align to TRDD3. V lost 0 bases, J lost 0 bases, and 13 bases stayed unmatched. Germline V CDR1 and CDR2: TSWWSYY, QGS. The CDR3 spans 20 residues. CDR3 sequence: CALGELGLLGDYGYTDKLIF. CDR3 bases: TGTGCTCTTGGGGAACTCGGCCTACTGGGGGATTATGGTTACACCGATAAACTCATCTTT.

This clone ranks as large. The sample contains more than one DNA sequence encoding this CDR3. The chain has TRDV1 and TRDJ1; no reliable D call. The ends were cut back, 5 bases at V and 4 bases at J, with 26 bases in the middle. This CDR3 is built from 18 residues. Germline V lookup: CDR1 TSWWSYY, CDR2 QGS. Written as DNA, the CDR3 is TGTGCTCTTGGGTCCCGGGGCCTCTCCTGGCCCCCGCGCGATAAACTCATCTTT. Its protein product is CALGSRGLSWPPRDKLIF.

Notes on this clone: One base away lies a much larger clone, so this may be a sequencing read error. This chain connects TRDV2 to TRDJ3, with TRDD3 identical over 12 bases. The CDR3 totals 21 residues. CDR1 is GEAIGNYY, CDR2 EKD, per germline. V lost 0 bases, J lost 5 bases, and 13 bases stayed unmatched. This CDR3 reads CACDTSILGDTYPRDTRQMFF. The DNA for the CDR3 is TGTGCCTGTGACACCTCCATACTGGGGGATACCTATCCCCGGGACACCCGACAGATGTTTTTC.

This clone was observed a single time. With a much larger clone just one base away, this may be a read error. The genes are TRDV1 and TRDJ2; TRDD3 aligns across 11 bases. The CDR3 totals 27 residues. The germline gives CDR1 TSWWSYY, CDR2 QGS. The V and J ends lost 0 bases and 7 bases, in that order; junction bases with no gene match: 37. The CDR3 loop reads CALGELAYQGFDGGYAYAVAPRAQLFF. The CDR3 coding sequence is TGTGCTCTTGGGGAACTCGCCTATCAGGGTTTTGATGGGGGATACGCGTATGCGGTGGCACCAAGAGCACAACTCTTCTTT.